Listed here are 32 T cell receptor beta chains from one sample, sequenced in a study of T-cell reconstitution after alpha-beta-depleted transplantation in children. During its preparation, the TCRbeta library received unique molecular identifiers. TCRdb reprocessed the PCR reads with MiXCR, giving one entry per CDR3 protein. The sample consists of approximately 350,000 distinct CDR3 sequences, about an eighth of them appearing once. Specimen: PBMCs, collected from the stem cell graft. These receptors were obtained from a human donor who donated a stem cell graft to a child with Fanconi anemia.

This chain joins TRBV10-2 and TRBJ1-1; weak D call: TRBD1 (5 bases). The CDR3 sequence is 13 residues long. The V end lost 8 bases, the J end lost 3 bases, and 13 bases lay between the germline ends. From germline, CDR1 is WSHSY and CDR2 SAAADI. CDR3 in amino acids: CASLQGRDTEAFF. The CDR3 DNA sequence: TGCGCCAGCCTCCAGGGAAGGGACACTGAAGCTTTCTTT.

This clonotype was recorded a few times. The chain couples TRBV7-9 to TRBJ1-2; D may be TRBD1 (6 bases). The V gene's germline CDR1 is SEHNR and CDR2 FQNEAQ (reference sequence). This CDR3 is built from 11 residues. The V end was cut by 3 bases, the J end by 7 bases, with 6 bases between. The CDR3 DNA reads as TGTGCCAGCAGCTTGACAGGTGGCTACACCTTC. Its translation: CASSLTGGYTF.

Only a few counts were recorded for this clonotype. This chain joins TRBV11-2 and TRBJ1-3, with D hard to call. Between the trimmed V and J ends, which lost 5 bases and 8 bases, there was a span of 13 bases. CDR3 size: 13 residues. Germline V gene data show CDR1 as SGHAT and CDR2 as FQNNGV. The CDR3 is CASSTTAVDTIYF. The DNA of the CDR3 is TGTGCCAGCAGCACCACGGCTGTGGACACCATATATTTT.

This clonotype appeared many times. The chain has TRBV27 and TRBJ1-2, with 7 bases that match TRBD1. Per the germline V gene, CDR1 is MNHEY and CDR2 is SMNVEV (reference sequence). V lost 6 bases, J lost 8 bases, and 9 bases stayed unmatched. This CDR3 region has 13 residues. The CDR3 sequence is CASRGQLHGGYTF. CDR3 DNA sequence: TGTGCCAGCAGGGGACAGCTTCACGGGGGCTACACCTTC.

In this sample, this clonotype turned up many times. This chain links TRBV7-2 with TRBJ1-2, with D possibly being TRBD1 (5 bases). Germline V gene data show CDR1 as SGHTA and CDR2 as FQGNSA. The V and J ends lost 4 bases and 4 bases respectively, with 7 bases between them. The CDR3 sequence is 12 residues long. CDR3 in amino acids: CASSSGAYGYTF. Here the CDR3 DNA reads TGTGCCAGCAGCTCCGGGGCCTATGGCTACACCTTC.

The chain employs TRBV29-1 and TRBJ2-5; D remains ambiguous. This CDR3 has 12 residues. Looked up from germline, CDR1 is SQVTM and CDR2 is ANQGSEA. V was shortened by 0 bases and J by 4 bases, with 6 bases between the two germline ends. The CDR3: CSVEEGPETQYF. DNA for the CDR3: TGCAGCGTTGAAGAGGGTCCAGAGACCCAGTACTTC. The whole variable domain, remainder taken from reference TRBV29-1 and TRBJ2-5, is SAVISQKPSRDICQRGTSLTIQCQVDSQVTMMFWYRQQPGQSLTLIATANQGSEATYESGFVIDKFPISRPNLTFSTLTVSNMSPEDSSIYLCSVEEGPETQYFGPGTRLLVL.

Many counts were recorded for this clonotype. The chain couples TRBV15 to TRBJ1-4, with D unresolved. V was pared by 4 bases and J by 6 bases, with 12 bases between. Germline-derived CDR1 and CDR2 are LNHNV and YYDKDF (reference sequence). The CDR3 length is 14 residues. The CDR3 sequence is CATSKSVKDEKLFF. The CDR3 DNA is TGTGCCACCAGCAAGTCCGTTAAGGATGAAAAACTGTTTTTT.

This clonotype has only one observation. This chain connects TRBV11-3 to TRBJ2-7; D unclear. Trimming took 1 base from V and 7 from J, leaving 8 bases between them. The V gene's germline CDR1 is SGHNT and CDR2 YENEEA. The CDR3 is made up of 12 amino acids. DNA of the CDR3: TGTGCCAGCAGCTTAGGGCAATCGGAGCAGTACTTC. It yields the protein CASSLGQSEQYF.

The CDR3 protein is CAISEIEGLRASKQFF. CDR3 DNA sequence: TGTGCCATCAGTGAGATTGAGGGATTAAGGGCATCCAAGCAGTTCTTC. V gene TRBV10-3 combines with J gene TRBJ2-1; D possibly corresponds to TRBD2 (5 bases). Germline V gene lookup returns CDR1 ENHRY and CDR2 SYGVKD. The CDR3 length is 16 residues. Trimming took off 2 bases at V and 11 bases at J, with 22 bases between the two ends.

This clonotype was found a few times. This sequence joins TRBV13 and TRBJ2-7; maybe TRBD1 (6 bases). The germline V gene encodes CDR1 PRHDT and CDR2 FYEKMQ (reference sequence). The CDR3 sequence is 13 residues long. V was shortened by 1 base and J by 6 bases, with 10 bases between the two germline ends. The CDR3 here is CASSLDQGTEQYV. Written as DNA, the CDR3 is TGTGCCAGCAGCTTAGATCAGGGGACCGAGCAGTACGTC.

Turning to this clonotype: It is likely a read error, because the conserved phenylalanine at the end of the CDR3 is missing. The CDR3 loop is CASSTIQGARGYTS. The CDR3 coding sequence is TGCGCCAGCAGCACCATTCAGGGGGCGCGGGGCTACACCTCC. V usage is TRBV5-1 and J usage is TRBJ1-2; 8 bases match TRBD1. The V and J ends lost 4 bases and 8 bases, in that order; junction bases with no gene match: 10. Germline V gene lookup returns CDR1 SGHRS and CDR2 YFSETQ. The CDR3 runs to 14 residues.

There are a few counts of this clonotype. CDR3 DNA: TGCAGCGTACCGACCGGAGCGTTTTTCGATGAGCAGTTCTTC. It codes for CSVPTGAFFDEQFF. The chain joins TRBV29-1 to TRBJ2-1, with D unclear. V shed 6 bases and J shed 8 bases, with 20 bases lying between them. Germline CDR1 is SQVTM and CDR2 is ANQGSEA. The CDR3 has 14 residues.

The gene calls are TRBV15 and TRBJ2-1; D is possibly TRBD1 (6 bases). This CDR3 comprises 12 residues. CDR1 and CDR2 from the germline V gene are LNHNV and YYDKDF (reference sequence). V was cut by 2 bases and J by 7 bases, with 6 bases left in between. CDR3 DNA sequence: TGTGCCACCAGCAGACAGGGGAATGAGCAGTTCTTC. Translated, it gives CATSRQGNEQFF.

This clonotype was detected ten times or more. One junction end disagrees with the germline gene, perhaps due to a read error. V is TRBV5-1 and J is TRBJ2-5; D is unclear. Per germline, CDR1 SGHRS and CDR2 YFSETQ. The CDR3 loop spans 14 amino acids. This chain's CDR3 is CASSQSGGEETQYF. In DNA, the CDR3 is TGTGCCAGCAGCCAATCCGGTGGCGAAGAGACCCAGTACTTC.

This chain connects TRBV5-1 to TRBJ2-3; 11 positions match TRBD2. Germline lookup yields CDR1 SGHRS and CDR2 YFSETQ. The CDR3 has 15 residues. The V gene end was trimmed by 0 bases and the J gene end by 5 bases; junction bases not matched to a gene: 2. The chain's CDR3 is CASSLDGTSGDTQYF. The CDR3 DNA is TGCGCCAGCAGCTTGGACGGGACTAGCGGAGATACGCAGTATTTT.

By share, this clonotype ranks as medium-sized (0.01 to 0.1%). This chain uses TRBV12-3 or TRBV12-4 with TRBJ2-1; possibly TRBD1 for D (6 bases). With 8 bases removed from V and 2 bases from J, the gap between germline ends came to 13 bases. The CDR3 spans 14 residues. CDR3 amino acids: CASQSTGPYNEQFF. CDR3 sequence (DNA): TGTGCCAGCCAAAGCACAGGGCCCTACAATGAGCAGTTCTTC.

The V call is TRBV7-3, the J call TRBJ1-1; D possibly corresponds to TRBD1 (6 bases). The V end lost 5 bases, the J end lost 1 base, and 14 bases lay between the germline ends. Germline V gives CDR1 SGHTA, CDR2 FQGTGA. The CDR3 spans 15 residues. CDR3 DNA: TGTGCCAGCAGCGTACAGGGTCGGGAGAACACTGAAGCTTTCTTT. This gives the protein CASSVQGRENTEAFF.

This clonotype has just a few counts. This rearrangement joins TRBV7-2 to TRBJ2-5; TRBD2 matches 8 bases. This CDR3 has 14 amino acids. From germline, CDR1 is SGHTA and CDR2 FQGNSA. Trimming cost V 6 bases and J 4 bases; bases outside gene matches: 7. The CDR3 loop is CASRIGGGGETQYF. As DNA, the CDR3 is TGTGCCAGCAGAATCGGGGGGGGCGGAGAGACCCAGTACTTC.

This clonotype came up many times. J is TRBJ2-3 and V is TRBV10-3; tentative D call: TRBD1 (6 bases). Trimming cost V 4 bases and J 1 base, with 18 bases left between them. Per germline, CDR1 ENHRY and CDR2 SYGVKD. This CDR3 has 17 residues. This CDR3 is CAISVKEAGAGTDTQYF. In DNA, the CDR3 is TGTGCCATCAGTGTCAAGGAGGCAGGGGCAGGCACAGATACGCAGTATTTT.

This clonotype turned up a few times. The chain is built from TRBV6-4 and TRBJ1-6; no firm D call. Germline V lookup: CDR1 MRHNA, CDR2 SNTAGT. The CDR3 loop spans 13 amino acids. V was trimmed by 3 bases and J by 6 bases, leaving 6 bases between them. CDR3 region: CASSEESNSPLHF. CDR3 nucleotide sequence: TGTGCCAGCAGTGAGGAGAGTAATTCACCCCTCCACTTT.

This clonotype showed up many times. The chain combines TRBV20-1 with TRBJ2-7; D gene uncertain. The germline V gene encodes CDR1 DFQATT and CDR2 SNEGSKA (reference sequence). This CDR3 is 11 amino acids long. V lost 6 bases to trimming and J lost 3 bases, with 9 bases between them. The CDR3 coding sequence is TGCAGTGCCAGCCTCATCTACGAGCAGTACGTC. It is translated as CSASLIYEQYV.

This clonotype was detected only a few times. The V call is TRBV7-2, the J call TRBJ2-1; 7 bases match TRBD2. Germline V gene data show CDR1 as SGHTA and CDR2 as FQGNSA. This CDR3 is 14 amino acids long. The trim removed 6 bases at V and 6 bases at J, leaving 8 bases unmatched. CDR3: CASRQRSGGNEQFF. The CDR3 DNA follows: TGTGCCAGCAGGCAACGATCGGGAGGCAATGAGCAGTTCTTC.

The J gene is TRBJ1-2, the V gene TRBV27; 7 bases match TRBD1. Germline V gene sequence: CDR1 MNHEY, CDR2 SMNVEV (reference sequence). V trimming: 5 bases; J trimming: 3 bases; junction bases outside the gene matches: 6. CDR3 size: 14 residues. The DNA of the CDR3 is TGTGCCAGCAGTCCAAACAGGGGATACTATGGCTACACCTTC. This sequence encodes CASSPNRGYYGYTF.

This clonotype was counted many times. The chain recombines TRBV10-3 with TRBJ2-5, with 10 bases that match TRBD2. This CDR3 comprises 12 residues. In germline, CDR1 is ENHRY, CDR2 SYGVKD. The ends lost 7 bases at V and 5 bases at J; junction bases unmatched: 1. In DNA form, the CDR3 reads TGTGCCATCAAGACTAGCGGGGAGACCCAGTACTTC. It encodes CAIKTSGETQYF.

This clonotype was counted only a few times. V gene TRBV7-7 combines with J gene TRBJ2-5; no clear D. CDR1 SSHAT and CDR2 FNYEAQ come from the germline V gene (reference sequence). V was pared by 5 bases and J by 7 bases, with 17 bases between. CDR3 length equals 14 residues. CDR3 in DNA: TGTGCCAGCAGCCACAACGAGGCCCGGAGGACCCAGTACTTC. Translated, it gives CASSHNEARRTQYF.

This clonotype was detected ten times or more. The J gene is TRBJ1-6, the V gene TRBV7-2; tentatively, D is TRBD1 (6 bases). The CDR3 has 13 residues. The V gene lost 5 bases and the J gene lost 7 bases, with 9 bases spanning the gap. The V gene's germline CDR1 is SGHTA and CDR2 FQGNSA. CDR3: CASSSTGNSPLHF. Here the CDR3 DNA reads TGTGCCAGCAGCAGTACAGGGAATTCACCCCTCCACTTT.

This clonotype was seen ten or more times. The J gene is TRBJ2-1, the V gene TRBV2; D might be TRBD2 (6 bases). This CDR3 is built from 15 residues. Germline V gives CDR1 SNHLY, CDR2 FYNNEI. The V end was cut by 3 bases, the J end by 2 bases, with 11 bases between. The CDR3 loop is CASSDNGGTYNEQFF. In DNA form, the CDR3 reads TGTGCCAGCAGTGATAACGGGGGAACCTACAATGAGCAGTTCTTC.

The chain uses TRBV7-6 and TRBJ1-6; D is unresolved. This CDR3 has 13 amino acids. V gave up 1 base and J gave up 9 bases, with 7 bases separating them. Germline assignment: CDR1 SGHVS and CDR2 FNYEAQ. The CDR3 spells CASSLGAGSPLHF. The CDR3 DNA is TGTGCCAGCAGCTTAGGGGCGGGTTCACCCCTCCACTTT.

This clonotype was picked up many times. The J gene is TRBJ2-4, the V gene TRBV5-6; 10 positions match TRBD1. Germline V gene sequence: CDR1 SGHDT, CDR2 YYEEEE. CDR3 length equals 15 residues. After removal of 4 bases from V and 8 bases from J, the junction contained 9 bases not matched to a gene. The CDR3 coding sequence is TGTGCCAGCAGCGGAGATGGACAGGGGGGTCACATTCAGTACTTC. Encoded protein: CASSGDGQGGHIQYF.

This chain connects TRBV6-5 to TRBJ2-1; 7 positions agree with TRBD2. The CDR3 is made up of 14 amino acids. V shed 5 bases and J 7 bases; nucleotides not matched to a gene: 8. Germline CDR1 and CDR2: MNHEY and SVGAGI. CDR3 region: CASSPVGGGNEQFF. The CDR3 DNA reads TGTGCCAGCAGTCCAGTGGGGGGGGGGAATGAGCAGTTCTTC.

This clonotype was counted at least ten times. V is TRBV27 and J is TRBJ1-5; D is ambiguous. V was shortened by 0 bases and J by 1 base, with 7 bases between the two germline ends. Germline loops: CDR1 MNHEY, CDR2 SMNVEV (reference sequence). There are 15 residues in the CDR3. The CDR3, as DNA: TGTGCCAGCAGTTTATCAGGAGGCAGCAATCAGCCCCAGCATTTT. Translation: CASSLSGGSNQPQHF.

In DNA form, the CDR3 reads TGCAGCGTTGCGGGACAGCAAGGGGTCATCCATGGACGTCTGCAGTTCTTC. Translation gives CSVAGQQGVIHGRLQFF. The chain employs TRBV29-1 and TRBJ2-1; 7 nucleotides match TRBD1. The CDR3 is 17 residues long. V lost 4 bases, J lost 12 bases, and 24 bases stayed unmatched. The germline V gene has CDR1 SQVTM and CDR2 ANQGSEA.